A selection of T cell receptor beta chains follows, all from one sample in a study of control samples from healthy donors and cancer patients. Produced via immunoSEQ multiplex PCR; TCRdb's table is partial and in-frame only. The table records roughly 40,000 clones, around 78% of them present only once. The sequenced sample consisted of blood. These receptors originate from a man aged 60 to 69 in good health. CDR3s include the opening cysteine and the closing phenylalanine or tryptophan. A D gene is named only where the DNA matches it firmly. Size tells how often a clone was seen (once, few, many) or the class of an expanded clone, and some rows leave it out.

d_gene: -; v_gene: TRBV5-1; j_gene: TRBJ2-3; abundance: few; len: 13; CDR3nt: TGCGCCAGCAGCTTGGACCTCACAGATACGCAGTATTTT; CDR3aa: CASSLDLTDTQYF
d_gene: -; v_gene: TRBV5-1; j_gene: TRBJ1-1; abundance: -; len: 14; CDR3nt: TGCGCCAGCAGCTTGGCAACGATGAACACTGAAGCTTTCTTT; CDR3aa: CASSLATMNTEAFF
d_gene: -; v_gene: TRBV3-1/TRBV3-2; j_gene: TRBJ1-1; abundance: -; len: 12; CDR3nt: TGTGCCAGCAGCCAGGCTGGCTCTGAAGCTTTCTTT; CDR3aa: CASSQAGSEAFF
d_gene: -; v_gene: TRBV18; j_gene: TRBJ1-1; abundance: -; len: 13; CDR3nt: TGTGCCAGCTCACCAGGGCAGAACACTGAAGCTTTCTTT; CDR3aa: CASSPGQNTEAFF
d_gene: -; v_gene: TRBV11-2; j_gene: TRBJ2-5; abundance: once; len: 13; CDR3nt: TGTGCCAGCCTCCTAGCGTCCAGAGAGACCCAGTACTTC; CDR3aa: CASLLASRETQYF
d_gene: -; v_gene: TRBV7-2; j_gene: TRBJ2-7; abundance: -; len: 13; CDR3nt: TGTGCCAGCAGCTTCAACAGGGCTGACGAGCAGTACTTC; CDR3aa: CASSFNRADEQYF
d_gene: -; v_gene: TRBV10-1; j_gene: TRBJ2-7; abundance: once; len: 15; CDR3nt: TGCGCCAGCCCCAGGCCCCGACAGAAGTCCTACGAGCAGTACTTC; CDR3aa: CASPRPRQKSYEQYF
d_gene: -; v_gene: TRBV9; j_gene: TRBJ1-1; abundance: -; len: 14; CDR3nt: TGTGCCAGCAGCCTGGACTGGGCGAACACTGAAGCTTTCTTT; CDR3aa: CASSLDWANTEAFF
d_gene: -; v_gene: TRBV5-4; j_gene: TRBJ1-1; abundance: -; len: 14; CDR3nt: TGTGCCAGCAGCCGACGGGAGGTATCGACTGAAGCTTTCTTT; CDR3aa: CASSRREVSTEAFF
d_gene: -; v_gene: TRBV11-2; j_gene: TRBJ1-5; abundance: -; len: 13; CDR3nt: TGTGCCAGCAGCCTTTGGGGCAATCAGCCCCAGCATTTT; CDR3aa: CASSLWGNQPQHF
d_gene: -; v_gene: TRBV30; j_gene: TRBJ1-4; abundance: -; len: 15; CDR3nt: TGTGCCTGGAGTGCTCAGGGCTGGGCTAATGAAAAACTGTTTTTT; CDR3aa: CAWSAQGWANEKLFF
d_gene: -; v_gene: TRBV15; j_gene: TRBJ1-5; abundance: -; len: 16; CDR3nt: TGTGCCACCAGCAGAGTTGGGCGACCGCACAATCAGCCCCAGCATTTT; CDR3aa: CATSRVGRPHNQPQHF
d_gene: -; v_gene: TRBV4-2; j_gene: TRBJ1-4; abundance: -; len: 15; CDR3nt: TGTGCCAGCAGCCAGGACGGGACGCGGCGTGAAAAACTGTTTTTT; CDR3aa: CASSQDGTRREKLFF
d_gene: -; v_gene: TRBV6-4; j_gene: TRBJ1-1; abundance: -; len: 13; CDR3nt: TGTGCCAGCAGCTCCGGGGACTCCACTGAAGCTTTCTTT; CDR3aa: CASSSGDSTEAFF
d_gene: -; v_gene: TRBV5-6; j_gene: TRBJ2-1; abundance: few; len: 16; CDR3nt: TGTGCCAGCAGCTCGATCCAAGGAGCCTCCTACAATGAGCAGTTCTTC; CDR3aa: CASSSIQGASYNEQFF
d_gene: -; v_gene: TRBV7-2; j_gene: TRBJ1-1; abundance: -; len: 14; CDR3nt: TGTGCCAGCAGCTCACAGGGTCAAAACACTGAAGCTTTCTTT; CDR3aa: CASSSQGQNTEAFF
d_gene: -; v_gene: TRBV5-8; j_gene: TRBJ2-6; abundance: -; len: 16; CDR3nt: TGTGCCAGCAGCTTGGCCCTTACCTCCGGGGCCAACGTCCTGACTTTC; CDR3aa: CASSLALTSGANVLTF
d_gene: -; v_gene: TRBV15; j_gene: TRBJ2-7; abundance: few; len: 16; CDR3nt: TGTGCCACCAGCCCCCGCCTAATACAGGGCTCCTACGAGCAGTACTTC; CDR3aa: CATSPRLIQGSYEQYF
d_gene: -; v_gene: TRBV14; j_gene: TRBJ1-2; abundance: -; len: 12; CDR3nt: TGTGCCAGCAGCGCTAACAACTATGGCTACACCTTC; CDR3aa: CASSANNYGYTF
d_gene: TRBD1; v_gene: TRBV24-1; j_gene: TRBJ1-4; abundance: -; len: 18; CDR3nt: TGTGCCACCAGTGATTCTTCCGGGGGGACAGGCAGTAATGAAAAACTGTTTTTT; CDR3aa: CATSDSSGGTGSNEKLFF
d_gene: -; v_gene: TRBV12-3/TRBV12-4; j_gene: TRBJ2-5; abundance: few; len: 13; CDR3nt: TGTGCCAGCAGACCTTCGGGGGCAGAGACCCAGTACTTC; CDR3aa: CASRPSGAETQYF
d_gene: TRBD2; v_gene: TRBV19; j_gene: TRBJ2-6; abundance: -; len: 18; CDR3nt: TGTGCCAGTAGTATAAAGACTAGCGGGAGAGGTGGGGCCAACGTCCTGACTTTC; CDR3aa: CASSIKTSGRGGANVLTF
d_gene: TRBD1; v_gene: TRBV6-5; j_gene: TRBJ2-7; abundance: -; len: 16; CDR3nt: TGTGCCAGCAGTTACCCCCCGGGACAGGGGAAGGACGAGCAGTACTTC; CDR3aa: CASSYPPGQGKDEQYF
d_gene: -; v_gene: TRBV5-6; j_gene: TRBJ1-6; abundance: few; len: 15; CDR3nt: TGTGCCAGCAGCTTGTTAGGAGTCGGTAATTCACCCCTCCACTTT; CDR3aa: CASSLLGVGNSPLHF